The 14 T cell receptor beta chains below were found in one sample sequenced in a study of shared clonotypes between healthy human individuals. TCRdb keeps only in-frame clones here, not all; method: immunoSEQ multiplex PCR. The table records roughly 590,000 clones, roughly 95% of them present only once. CD45RO-negative CD8 cells positively selected for CCR7 made up the naive population, which excluded terminally differentiated effector memory CD45RA+ cells. The specimen sequenced was naive CD8+ T cells sorted from blood. The receptors derive from a woman aged 30 to 39 in good health.

The gene calls are TRBV5-5 and TRBJ1-5, with unresolved D. V lost 0 bases and J lost 0, with 4 bases in between. The CDR3 contains 14 residues. CDR1 is SGHKS and CDR2 is YYEKEE in the germline V gene (reference sequence). The CDR3 loop is CASSLGYSNQPQHF. In DNA, the CDR3 is TGTGCCAGCAGCTTGGGGTATAGCAATCAGCCCCAGCATTTT.

The chain employs TRBV27 and TRBJ1-2; TRBD1 agrees at 9 bases. This CDR3 spans 16 amino acids. After removal of 6 bases from V and 5 bases from J, the junction contained 13 bases not matched to a gene. Germline V lookup: CDR1 MNHEY, CDR2 SMNVEV (reference sequence). The CDR3 protein is CASSPYPTGGNYGYTF. CDR3 DNA: TGTGCCAGCAGCCCCTACCCCACAGGGGGCAATTATGGCTACACCTTC.

J is TRBJ2-7 and V is TRBV10-3; tentative D call: TRBD2 (6 bases). The V end was cut by 3 bases, the J end by 4 bases, with 16 bases between. Germline CDR1 and CDR2: ENHRY and SYGVKD. This CDR3 contains 15 residues. CDR3 bases: TGTGCCATCAGTGACCAGACTAGGTCTATATACGAGCAGTACTTC. Amino acids: CAISDQTRSIYEQYF.

This chain links TRBV28 with TRBJ1-5; D unclear. The V end was cut by 6 bases, the J end by 3 bases, with 6 bases between. CDR1 is MDHEN and CDR2 is SYDVKM in the germline V gene. The CDR3 consists of 12 residues. The CDR3 spells CASRDFNQPQHF. CDR3 nucleotides: TGTGCCAGCAGGGATTTCAATCAGCCCCAGCATTTT.

The gene calls are TRBV5-1 and TRBJ1-1, with TRBD1 matching over 9 bases. The germline gives CDR1 SGHRS, CDR2 YFSETQ. The CDR3 loop spans 16 amino acids. J lost 2 bases, V lost 3 bases, and 8 bases had no gene match. CDR3 region: CASSWTGVGINTEAFF. The CDR3 region has the DNA TGCGCCAGCAGCTGGACAGGGGTGGGAATAAACACTGAAGCTTTCTTT.

The V and J genes are TRBV19 and TRBJ2-7; TRBD1 matches 7 bases. Germline lookup yields CDR1 LNHDA and CDR2 SQIVND (reference sequence). The CDR3 is 14 residues long. V lost 2 bases and J lost 0; bases outside the gene matches: 1. CDR3 bases: TGTGCCAGTAGTATACGGGACAGCTCCTACGAGCAGTACTTC. This translates into CASSIRDSSYEQYF.

This rearrangement joins TRBV6-5 to TRBJ2-1; D may be TRBD2 (6 bases). Germline values: CDR1 MNHEY, CDR2 SVGAGI. V lost 2 bases and J lost 0, with 11 bases in between. This CDR3 region has 16 residues. CDR3 in amino acids: CASSYTSPSSYNEQFF. The CDR3 DNA is TGTGCCAGCAGTTACACTAGCCCTAGCTCCTACAATGAGCAGTTCTTC.

With regard to this clone: Other DNA sequences in the same sample also yield this CDR3. The chain links TRBV5-4 to TRBJ2-7, with D unclear. Between the trimmed V and J ends, which lost 1 base and 3 bases, there was a span of 11 bases. This CDR3 has 14 amino acids. Per the germline V gene, CDR1 is SGHNT and CDR2 is YYREEE (reference sequence). The CDR3 DNA reads TGTGCCAGCAGCTTGCCGGGCCAGAGCTACGAGCAGTACTTC. Translating it yields CASSLPGQSYEQYF. Variable domain in full (rest from reference TRBV5-4 and TRBJ2-7): ETGVTQSPTHLIKTRGQQVTLRCSSQSGHNTVSWYQQALGQGPQFIFQYYREEENGRGNFPPRFSGLQFPNYSSELNVNALELDDSALYLCASSLPGQSYEQYFGPGTRLTVT.

The genes are TRBV9 and TRBJ2-7; 7 nucleotides line up with TRBD1. After removal of 4 bases from V and 2 bases from J, the junction contained 6 bases not matched to a gene. CDR1 is SGDLS, CDR2 YYNGEE, per germline. The CDR3 runs to 14 residues. CDR3 DNA sequence: TGTGCCAGCAGCTTAGTAGGGGGCGCCTACGAGCAGTACTTC. It translates to CASSLVGGAYEQYF.

The rearrangement links TRBV5-4 to TRBJ1-2, with TRBD1 identical over 10 bases. Germline assignment: CDR1 SGHNT and CDR2 YYREEE (reference sequence). The CDR3 spans 15 residues. The V segment lost 4 bases and the J segment 4 bases; nucleotides outside the gene matches: 7. The CDR3 spells CASSPGTGERYGYTF. As DNA, the CDR3 is TGTGCCAGCAGCCCCGGGACAGGGGAACGCTATGGCTACACCTTC.

The genes are TRBV27 and TRBJ2-5; D perhaps matches TRBD1 (6 bases). Germline V gene lookup returns CDR1 MNHEY and CDR2 SMNVEV (reference sequence). This CDR3 comprises 13 residues. The V and J ends lost 7 bases and 4 bases respectively, with 13 bases between them. CDR3 bases: TGTGCCAGCACCCCAGGGGCCGGAGAGACCCAGTACTTC. This gives the protein CASTPGAGETQYF.

The genes are TRBV9 and TRBJ2-3; TRBD2 matches 9 bases. Germline CDR1 SGDLS, CDR2 YYNGEE. The CDR3 has 16 amino acids. V lost 3 bases to trimming and J lost 4 bases; unmatched junction nucleotides: 9. CDR3 in amino acids: CASSATPGLASDTQYF. The CDR3 region has the DNA TGTGCCAGCAGCGCAACTCCGGGACTAGCATCAGATACGCAGTATTTT.

This clone was found once. V and J are TRBV6-6 and TRBJ2-1; a weak D match, TRBD2 (5 bases). This CDR3 contains 16 residues. Germline assignment: CDR1 MNHNY and CDR2 SVGAGI (reference sequence). V was trimmed by 9 bases and J by 0 bases, leaving 18 bases between them. The CDR3 DNA follows: TGTGCCAGTTGCCGCGAGGGTTATAGCTCCTACAATGAGCAGTTCTTC. Encoded protein: CASCREGYSSYNEQFF.

CDR3 sequence: CASSFKGLSAKNIQYF. DNA for the CDR3: TGTGCCAGCAGTTTTAAGGGGCTTTCGGCCAAAAACATTCAGTACTTC. The chain is built from TRBV28 and TRBJ2-4; the D gene is possibly TRBD1 (5 bases). CDR1 MDHEN and CDR2 SYDVKM come from the germline V gene. This CDR3 region has 16 residues. V was clipped by 3 bases and J by 1 base, with 13 bases between them.